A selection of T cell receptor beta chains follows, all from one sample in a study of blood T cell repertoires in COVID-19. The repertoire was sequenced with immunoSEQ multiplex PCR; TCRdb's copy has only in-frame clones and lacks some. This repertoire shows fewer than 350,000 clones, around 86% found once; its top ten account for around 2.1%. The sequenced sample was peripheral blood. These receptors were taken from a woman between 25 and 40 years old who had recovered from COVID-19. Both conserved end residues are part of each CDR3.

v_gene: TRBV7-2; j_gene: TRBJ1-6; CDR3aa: CASSPYLAGFNNSPLHF
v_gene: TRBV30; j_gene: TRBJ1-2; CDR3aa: CAWSQCGYTF
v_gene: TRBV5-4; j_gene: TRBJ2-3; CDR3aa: CASSLAYTDTQYF
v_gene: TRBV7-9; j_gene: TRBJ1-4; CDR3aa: CASSLVGGSEKLFF
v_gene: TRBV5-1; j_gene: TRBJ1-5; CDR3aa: CASSPDGTGRQPQHF
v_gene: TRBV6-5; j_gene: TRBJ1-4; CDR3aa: CASRQTATNEKLFF
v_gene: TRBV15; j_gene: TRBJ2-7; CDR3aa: CATSTSALAGTTYEQYF
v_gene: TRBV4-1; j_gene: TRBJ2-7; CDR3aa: CASSQPGQGRYEQYF
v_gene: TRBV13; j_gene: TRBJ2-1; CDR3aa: CASGNTSGGLTNEQFF
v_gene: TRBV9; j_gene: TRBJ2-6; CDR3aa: CASSVGLAGAGANVLTF
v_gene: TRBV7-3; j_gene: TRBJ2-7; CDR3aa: CASSRGGESLQYF